The sequence of this T cell receptor beta chain was determined in a study of blood T cell repertoires in COVID-19. In the study overall: Nucleic acid was either cDNA or gDNA, and it came from T cells, B-cell-depleted T cells, or PBMCs.

The junction had 2 bases not matched to a gene; V was cut back by 4 bases and J by 0 bases. This CDR3 is 15 amino acids long. The germline V gene encodes CDR1 LGHDT and CDR2 YNNKEL (reference sequence). Original data processing: Reference gene primer amplification yielded estimated nucleated cell counts. This table comes from immunoSEQ multiplex PCR, and its TCRdb copy is limited to in-frame clones, with some not included. The DNA gave D and trimming, while V, J and clone size come from that table. Among 150,000 to 200,000 clones, 87% were seen once, and the ten largest hold about a fifth. The sequencing sample was made of peripheral blood. The chain uses TRBV3-1 (or the pseudogene TRBV3-2) and TRBJ2-4, with TRBD2 matching 8 bases. The sequence came from a man aged 60 to 69 with active or convalescent COVID-19. The CDR3 DNA sequence: TGTGCCAGCAGCCCCGGGGGGGCAGCCAAAAACATTCAGTACTTC. Residues: CASSPGGAAKNIQYF.